Listed below are T cell receptor beta chains from one sample, sequenced in a study of blood T cells in healthy people across ages. Each CDR3 protein is one row after TCRdb ran MiXCR on the 5' RACE reads. Of about 680,000 distinct CDR3 sequences listed, roughly 49% were seen once; the top ten hold under 35%. The source material was blood. These receptors came from an older woman in good health. CDR3s include the opening cysteine and the closing phenylalanine or tryptophan. A D gene is named only where the DNA matches it firmly. Only part of the rows carry a size: once, few, many, or a class if the clone is expanded.

clone size | D gene | J gene | V gene | CDR3 DNA | CDR3 protein
few | NA | TRBJ1-2 | TRBV30 | TGTGCCTGGAGTGTATTGGTTGGCTACACCTTC | CAWSVLVGYTF
NA | TRBD1 | TRBJ1-2 | TRBV11-2 | TGTGCCAGCAGCGTTGACAGGGGCGGTGGCTACACCTTC | CASSVDRGGGYTF
NA | TRBD1 | TRBJ1-1 | TRBV5-1 | TGCGCCAGCAGCTCCGGGACAGGTTCGGGGAACACTGAAGCTTTCTTT | CASSSGTGSGNTEAFF
few | TRBD2 | TRBJ2-5 | TRBV7-9 | TGTGCCAGCAGTCTACTAGCGAGGGAGACCCAGTACTTC | CASSLLARETQYF
NA | NA | TRBJ2-5 | TRBV10-3 | TGTGCCATCAGGGTCGCAGGGTCAGAGACCCGGTACTTC | CAIRVAGSETRYF
NA | NA | TRBJ1-5 | TRBV7-2 | TGTGCCAGCAGCTCCCTCTCTACAGGGTATCAGCCCCAGCATTTT | CASSSLSTGYQPQHF
NA | NA | TRBJ1-4 | TRBV30 | TGTGCCTGGAAAGGCCTTCGCGGACGTAATGAAAAACTGTTTTTT | CAWKGLRGRNEKLFF
NA | NA | TRBJ2-7 | TRBV29-1 | TGCAGCGTAACAGGGTCGAGACTAGATCTGTACGAGCAGTACTTC | CSVTGSRLDLYEQYF
NA | NA | TRBJ2-1 | TRBV9 | TGTGCCAGCAGCGTAGGAGGAGCGGTCCACAATGAGCAGTTCTTC | CASSVGGAVHNEQFF
NA | TRBD1 | TRBJ2-7 | TRBV29-1 | TGCAGCGTTTCCGGGACAGGTACCTACGAGCAGTACTTC | CSVSGTGTYEQYF
NA | NA | TRBJ1-1 | TRBV5-1 | TGCGCCAGCAGCTTGGGTGGGTTGGGGGGCACTGAAGCTTTCTTT | CASSLGGLGGTEAFF
few | NA | TRBJ2-1 | TRBV4-2 | TGTGCCAGCAGCCCATACCCTGACACCGACAATGAGCAGTTCTTC | CASSPYPDTDNEQFF
NA | NA | TRBJ2-7 | TRBV19 | TGTGCCAGTAGTATAGGCCGGAACTACGAGCAGTACTTC | CASSIGRNYEQYF
NA | NA | TRBJ2-5 | TRBV4-3 | TGCGCCAGCAGCCAAGATGTATCCCAAGAGACCCAGTACTTC | CASSQDVSQETQYF
few | TRBD2 | TRBJ2-1 | TRBV5-1 | TGCGCCAGCAGCCCTCCTAGCGGGAGAAGCGATGAGCAGTTCTTC | CASSPPSGRSDEQFF
few | TRBD1 | TRBJ2-3 | TRBV6-1 | TGTGCCAGCAGCCCAAGCAGGGGGATTACAGATACGCAGTATTTT | CASSPSRGITDTQYF
few | NA | TRBJ2-3 | TRBV7-9 | TGTGCCAGCAGCTTAGTCGGGCCTTATACGCAGTATTTT | CASSLVGPYTQYF
NA | TRBD2 | TRBJ2-1 | TRBV7-2 | TGTGCCAGCAGCCCCGGGAGGAAGTCGGAGAGCTCCTACAATGAGCAGTTCTTC | CASSPGRKSESSYNEQFF
few | NA | TRBJ2-7 | TRBV7-8 | TGTGCCAGCAGCTTAGCGGAGGGAGCCTACGAGCAGTACTTC | CASSLAEGAYEQYF
once | NA | TRBJ2-1 | TRBV4-1 | TGCGCCAGCAGCCAAAACATCGGGACTTCAAATGAGCAGTTCTTC | CASSQNIGTSNEQFF
NA | NA | TRBJ2-7 | TRBV25-1 | TGTGCCAGCAGCGGACTATCTCTCTACGAGCAGTACTTC | CASSGLSLYEQYF
NA | TRBD1 | TRBJ1-1 | TRBV20-1 | TGCAGTGCCCACTGGGACAGGAACACTGAAGCTTTCTTT | CSAHWDRNTEAFF
NA | NA | TRBJ2-7 | TRBV6-5 | TGTGCCAGCAGTTACAGGGGGTTGTACGAGCAGTACTTC | CASSYRGLYEQYF
NA | NA | TRBJ2-1 | TRBV7-2 | TGTGCCAGCAGCTTGCTGGATGAGCAGTTCTTC | CASSLLDEQFF
few | NA | TRBJ1-6 | TRBV18 | TGTGCCAGCTCACCACTCGCAGCGGTAGATTCACCCCTCCACTTT | CASSPLAAVDSPLHF
NA | TRBD2 | TRBJ2-7 | TRBV7-2 | TGTGCCAGCAGCTTAAGACTAGCGGACTACGAGCAGTACTTC | CASSLRLADYEQYF
many | TRBD2 | TRBJ2-5 | TRBV29-1 | TGCAGCGCGGGACTAGAAGAGACCCAGTACTTC | CSAGLEETQYF
NA | TRBD2 | TRBJ2-4 | TRBV10-3 | TGTGCCATCAGTGGGACTAGCGGGGGCTACAATGAGCAGTACTTC | CAISGTSGGYNEQYF
NA | NA | TRBJ2-3 | TRBV10-3 | TGTGCCACCGCTCTGGGACCTAGCACAGATACGCAGTATTTT | CATALGPSTDTQYF
NA | TRBD2 | TRBJ2-5 | TRBV12-3/TRBV12-4 | TGTGCCAGCAGTAAGAGCGGGAGGGCCCAAGAGACCCAGTACTTC | CASSKSGRAQETQYF
NA | TRBD2 | TRBJ2-3 | TRBV20-1 | TGCAGTGCTAGTGTCACTAGCGTCACAGATACGCAGTATTTT | CSASVTSVTDTQYF
NA | TRBD1 | TRBJ2-7 | TRBV7-9 | TGTGCCAGCAGCTTAGCGGGGACAGGGAGAGAGCAGTACTTC | CASSLAGTGREQYF
NA | TRBD1 | TRBJ2-7 | TRBV4-1 | TGCGCCAGCAGCCCTCAGAGGACAGGGAGCTCCTACGAGCAGTACTTC | CASSPQRTGSSYEQYF
many | NA | TRBJ2-5 | TRBV24-1 | TGTGCCACCAGTGACACGTCCCTACAAGAGACCCAGTACTTC | CATSDTSLQETQYF
many | NA | TRBJ2-5 | TRBV27 | TGTGCCAGCTGGGGAGGGGGAGGGCGAAGCCAAGAGACCCAGTACTTC | CASWGGGGRSQETQYF
many | NA | TRBJ1-4 | TRBV4-3 | TGCGCCAGCAGGTCGGAGGCTAATGAAAAACTGTTTTTT | CASRSEANEKLFF
few | NA | TRBJ2-5 | TRBV9 | TGTGCCAGCAGCGTATCGCGGGGTAGCACAAGGGAGACCCAGTACTTC | CASSVSRGSTRETQYF
NA | NA | TRBJ1-2 | TRBV10-3 | TGTGCCATCAGCCCGGACTGGATTTATGGCTACACCTTC | CAISPDWIYGYTF
many | NA | TRBJ1-2 | TRBV29-1 | TGCAGCGTTGGCTCTAACTATGGCTACACCTTC | CSVGSNYGYTF
few | TRBD2 | TRBJ2-7 | TRBV5-1 | TGCGCCAGCAGCTTGGGGACTAGCGGGAGATCCTACGAGCAGTACTTC | CASSLGTSGRSYEQYF